Below, 27 T cell receptor beta chains from the same sample are listed, as sequenced in a study of identical twins. MiXCR, applied by TCRdb to the 5' RACE reads, yields one record per CDR3 protein. The sample yields 350,000 to 450,000 distinct CDR3 sequences, about a fifth seen once. Sequencing input: naive T cells sorted from blood. These receptors were collected from a man aged 45 to 65 in good health.

The chain links TRBV2 to TRBJ2-1, with D unresolved. Germline V gives CDR1 SNHLY, CDR2 FYNNEI. V was pared by 4 bases and J by 1 base, with 8 bases between. This CDR3 spans 14 amino acids. CDR3 sequence (DNA): TGTGCCAGCAGTGGGACCCAGTCCTACAATGAGCAGTTCTTC. It codes for CASSGTQSYNEQFF.

This clonotype was detected only a few times. V usage is TRBV5-1 and J usage is TRBJ1-1; TRBD1 matches at 8 bases. In germline, CDR1 is SGHRS, CDR2 YFSETQ. The CDR3 spans 14 residues. The ends lost 6 bases at V and 2 bases at J; junction bases unmatched: 6. Here the CDR3 reads CASISTGENTEAFF. As DNA, the CDR3 is TGCGCCAGCATCTCGACAGGGGAAAACACTGAAGCTTTCTTT. Drawing the rest from reference TRBV5-1 and TRBJ1-1, the complete variable domain is KAGVTQTPRYLIKTRGQQVTLSCSPISGHRSVSWYQQTPGQGLQFLFEYFSETQRNKGNFPGRFSGRQFSNSRSEMNVSTLELGDSALYLCASISTGENTEAFFGQGTRLTVV.

This clonotype was seen just once. A clone one base away is much larger, so this may be a read error. This likely comes from a read error, as the CDR3 has no conserved phenylalanine or tryptophan at its end. V is TRBV7-9 and J is TRBJ2-1; TRBD1 aligns across 9 bases. Germline-derived CDR1 and CDR2 are SEHNR and FQNEAQ (reference sequence). The V and J ends lost 5 bases and 9 bases, in that order; junction bases with no gene match: 8. The CDR3 has 14 amino acids. The CDR3 region is CASSLGQGIGEQFS. In DNA form, the CDR3 reads TGTGCCAGCAGCCTGGGACAGGGTATTGGTGAGCAGTTCTCC.

There are many counts of this clonotype. This sequence joins TRBV15 and TRBJ2-1; maybe TRBD1 (6 bases). Germline loops: CDR1 LNHNV, CDR2 YYDKDF (reference sequence). Deletions cut 2 bases from V and 0 bases from J, with 8 bases between. CDR3 size: 15 residues. The CDR3 nucleotides are TGTGCCACCAGCAGACAGGGGAGCTCCTACAATGAGCAGTTCTTC. Amino acid sequence: CATSRQGSSYNEQFF.

At least ten counts were recorded for this clonotype. The gene calls are TRBV5-5 and TRBJ2-1; D unclear. Germline CDR1 and CDR2: SGHKS and YYEKEE (reference sequence). V was clipped by 3 bases and J by 3 bases, with 4 bases between them. This CDR3 is 12 amino acids long. The CDR3 DNA is TGTGCCAGCAGCTCCAACTACAATGAGCAGTTCTTC. It specifies CASSSNYNEQFF.

V gene TRBV6-5 combines with J gene TRBJ2-3; D gene unclear. V lost 4 bases, J lost 4 bases, and 12 bases lay in between. This CDR3 region has 14 residues. Germline V gene data show CDR1 as MNHEY and CDR2 as SVGAGI. CDR3 in DNA: TGTGCCAGCAGTTCCCGTCGAGGAGCAGATACGCAGTATTTT. Translation: CASSSRRGADTQYF.

The chain carries TRBV28 and TRBJ1-2; the D is unclear. The CDR3 consists of 14 residues. Germline CDR1 MDHEN, CDR2 SYDVKM. V dropped 1 base and J dropped 8 bases, with 14 bases sitting between them. CDR3: CASSLSYGVGGYTF. As DNA, the CDR3 is TGTGCCAGCAGTTTATCGTACGGTGTTGGAGGCTACACCTTC.

This clonotype came up many times. The V gene is TRBV20-1, the J gene TRBJ2-5, with D unresolved. Germline V gives CDR1 DFQATT, CDR2 SNEGSKA (reference sequence). The V and J ends lost 3 bases and 0 bases respectively, with 8 bases between them. This CDR3 is 13 amino acids long. The CDR3 DNA sequence: TGCAGTGCTAGTAAATCGTACCAAGAGACCCAGTACTTC. Its translation: CSASKSYQETQYF.

The chain recombines TRBV10-3 with TRBJ1-1; 7 bases align to TRBD1. CDR3 size: 13 residues. CDR1 is ENHRY and CDR2 is SYGVKD in the germline V gene. J was trimmed by 0 bases and V by 9 bases; bases with no gene match: 4. CDR3 amino acids: CAIEDRMNTEAFF. The CDR3 coding sequence is TGTGCCATAGAGGACAGGATGAACACTGAAGCTTTCTTT.

This clonotype was found a few times. The gene calls are TRBV6-2 or TRBV6-3 and TRBJ2-7; D could derive from TRBD1 or TRBD2 (5 bases each). The V end lost 8 bases, the J end lost 7 bases, and 12 bases lay between the germline ends. The CDR3 extends over 11 amino acids. Germline V gene lookup returns CDR1 MNHEY and CDR2 SVGEGT. CDR3 DNA sequence: TGTGCCAGCGGGGCAACGGGGGAGCAGTACTTC. Amino acid sequence: CASGATGEQYF.

The chain has TRBV9 and TRBJ1-3; TRBD1 aligns across 9 bases. The J segment lost 4 bases and the V segment lost 4 bases, leaving 9 bases of the junction unmatched. CDR1 is SGDLS, CDR2 YYNGEE, per germline. CDR3 length: 16 amino acids. The CDR3, as DNA: TGTGCCAGCAGCCCGCGACAGGGGGTCGGGGGAAACACCATATATTTT. This gives the protein CASSPRQGVGGNTIYF. The whole variable domain, filled in from reference TRBV9 and TRBJ1-3, reads DSGVTQTPKHLITATGQRVTLRCSPRSGDLSVYWYQQSLDQGLQFLIQYYNGEERAKGNILERFSAQQFPDLHSELNLSSLELGDSALYFCASSPRQGVGGNTIYFGEGSWLTVV.

To note about this clonotype: This may arise from a read error, as a much more abundant clone is one base away. V gene TRBV10-3 combines with J gene TRBJ2-7; D gene ambiguous. From germline, CDR1 is ENHRY and CDR2 SYGVKD. The CDR3 has 13 residues. Deletions cut 8 bases from V and 0 bases from J, with 11 bases between. In DNA, the CDR3 is TGTGCCATCGGTTCCCCTTCCTCCTACGAGCAGTACTTC. Protein sequence: CAIGSPSSYEQYF.

This clonotype was seen ten or more times. This chain connects TRBV4-3 to TRBJ2-5, with D unclear. Germline lookup yields CDR1 LGHNA and CDR2 YSLEER. The CDR3 is made up of 16 amino acids. Trimming pared 1 base from V and 0 bases from J, leaving 12 bases between. CDR3 loop: CASSQVRRPNQETQYF. The DNA for the CDR3 is TGCGCCAGCAGCCAAGTTAGGCGGCCGAACCAAGAGACCCAGTACTTC.

There are many counts of this clonotype. The V call is TRBV6-2 or TRBV6-3, the J call TRBJ2-5, with TRBD2 identical over 12 bases. With 1 base clipped from V and 6 bases from J, the junction kept 12 bases outside the gene matches. Per the germline V gene, CDR1 is MNHEY and CDR2 is SVGEGT. The CDR3 runs 18 residues. The CDR3 region has the DNA TGTGCCAGCAGTTACTTTTACCGGACTAGCGGGATGGAAAAGACCCAGTACTTC. Its translation: CASSYFYRTSGMEKTQYF.

This clonotype appeared many times. The V gene is TRBV6-2 or TRBV6-3, the J gene TRBJ1-3, with D unclear. CDR1 MNHEY and CDR2 SVGEGT come from the germline V gene. The ends were cut back, 6 bases at V and 1 base at J, with 16 bases in the middle. The CDR3 extends over 16 amino acids. In DNA, the CDR3 is TGTGCCAGCAGCGGAGCCGGCGATTTTTCTGGAAACACCATATATTTT. Translating it yields CASSGAGDFSGNTIYF.

This clonotype was observed a few times. The J gene is TRBJ1-5, the V gene TRBV20-1, with unresolved D. The CDR3 is 14 residues long. Germline values: CDR1 DFQATT, CDR2 SNEGSKA (reference sequence). The V and J ends lost 6 bases and 0 bases respectively, with 12 bases between them. CDR3 protein: CSARLPDSNQPQHF. The CDR3 region has the DNA TGCAGTGCCCGTCTACCGGATAGCAATCAGCCCCAGCATTTT.

This clonotype was counted a few times. The chain couples TRBV5-6 to TRBJ2-1; possibly TRBD1 or TRBD2 for D (5 bases each). The CDR3 is made up of 11 amino acids. CDR1 and CDR2 from the germline V gene are SGHDT and YYEEEE. V was pared by 1 base and J by 14 bases, with 10 bases between. CDR3 nucleotides: TGTGCCAGCAGCTTGACTCAGGGAGAGTTCTTC. Its translation: CASSLTQGEFF.

At least ten counts were recorded for this clonotype. The rearrangement joins TRBV7-2 to TRBJ1-6; D is possibly TRBD1 (6 bases). This CDR3 spans 15 amino acids. Between the trimmed V and J ends, which lost 5 bases and 5 bases, there was a span of 13 bases. Germline V gene lookup returns CDR1 SGHTA and CDR2 FQGNSA. The DNA for the CDR3 is TGTGCCAGCAGCCCTCCGACAGGAGATAATTCACCCCTCCACTTT. This translates into CASSPPTGDNSPLHF.

This clonotype has only a few counts. This chain links TRBV13 with TRBJ1-2; TRBD1 might be the D (6 bases). V gave up 6 bases and J gave up 3 bases, with 11 bases separating them. The CDR3 is 13 amino acids. Germline CDR1 is PRHDT and CDR2 is FYEKMQ (reference sequence). The CDR3 protein is CASRLWTDYGYTF. The CDR3 region has the DNA TGTGCCAGCAGATTATGGACAGACTATGGCTACACCTTC.

At least ten counts were recorded for this clonotype. The rearrangement joins TRBV20-1 to TRBJ2-5; TRBD2 matches at 12 bases. Germline CDR1 DFQATT, CDR2 SNEGSKA (reference sequence). V gave up 0 bases and J gave up 9 bases; unmatched junction bases: 5. The CDR3 has 14 residues. CDR3 sequence reads: CSARDSTSGRPQYF. The CDR3 DNA reads as TGCAGTGCTAGAGATTCCACTAGCGGGAGGCCCCAGTACTTC.

CDR3 region: CASSTGTISTDTQYF. The DNA for the CDR3 is TGTGCCAGCAGCACAGGGACGATAAGCACAGATACGCAGTATTTT. The rearrangement uses TRBV9 and TRBJ2-3; D is possibly TRBD1 (6 bases). The CDR3 extends over 15 amino acids. V dropped 4 bases and J dropped 0 bases, with 12 bases sitting between them. Germline V gene lookup returns CDR1 SGDLS and CDR2 YYNGEE. The full variable domain, completed using reference TRBV9 and TRBJ2-3, is DSGVTQTPKHLITATGQRVTLRCSPRSGDLSVYWYQQSLDQGLQFLIQYYNGEERAKGNILERFSAQQFPDLHSELNLSSLELGDSALYFCASSTGTISTDTQYFGPGTRLTVL.

This clonotype was seen repeatedly, ten times or more. The rearrangement uses TRBV10-3 and TRBJ1-1; D unclear. CDR1 ENHRY and CDR2 SYGVKD come from the germline V gene. This CDR3 has 13 amino acids. Trimming left V 3 bases short and J 1 base short, with 6 bases between. The DNA of the CDR3 is TGTGCCATCAGTGATGGGAGGAACACTGAAGCTTTCTTT. Its translation is CAISDGRNTEAFF.

This chain joins TRBV7-2 and TRBJ2-7; D perhaps matches TRBD1 (6 bases). V lost 5 bases to trimming and J lost 5 bases, with 19 bases between them. Germline assignment: CDR1 SGHTA and CDR2 FQGNSA. The CDR3 totals 15 residues. This CDR3 reads CASSLITGNWNEQYF. In DNA, the CDR3 is TGTGCCAGCAGCCTAATTACAGGGAATTGGAACGAGCAGTACTTC. Complete variable domain (other parts from reference TRBV7-2 and TRBJ2-7): GAGVSQSPSNKVTEKGKDVELRCDPISGHTALYWYRQSLGQGLEFLIYFQGNSAPDKSGLPSDRFSAERTGGSVSTLTIQRTQQEDSAVYLCASSLITGNWNEQYFGPGTRLTVT.

The CDR3 sequence: CRGEGQVNTEAFF. In nucleotides, the CDR3 is TGCAGAGGGGAAGGGCAGGTGAACACTGAAGCTTTCTTT. The rearrangement joins TRBV20-1 to TRBJ1-1; D is possibly TRBD1 (5 bases). CDR1 DFQATT and CDR2 SNEGSKA come from the germline V gene (reference sequence). The CDR3 totals 13 residues.

The chain links TRBV5-1 to TRBJ2-2; no definite D call. The V gene lost 0 bases and the J gene lost 1 base, with 7 bases spanning the gap. The CDR3 runs to 15 residues. CDR1 and CDR2 (germline): SGHRS, YFSETQ. In DNA form, the CDR3 reads TGCGCCAGCAGCTTGGCCGCCGGGAACACCGGGGAGCTGTTTTTT. As protein: CASSLAAGNTGELFF.

V usage is TRBV4-2 and J usage is TRBJ2-3, with TRBD1 as a possible D gene (6 bases). The V gene lost 6 bases and the J gene lost 1 base, with 11 bases spanning the gap. Germline V lookup: CDR1 LGHNA, CDR2 YNFKEQ. There are 14 residues in the CDR3. CDR3 coding DNA: TGTGCCAGCAGTCCAGGGGTCGGCACAGATACGCAGTATTTT. Amino acids: CASSPGVGTDTQYF.

Ten or more counts support this clonotype. This rearrangement joins TRBV5-6 to TRBJ2-2; 7 nucleotides match TRBD2. CDR1 is SGHDT and CDR2 is YYEEEE in the germline V gene. V was pared by 0 bases and J by 5 bases, with 7 bases of the junction left unmatched. The CDR3 length is 16 residues. Here the CDR3 reads CASSLAGGSRTGELFF. The CDR3 coding sequence is TGTGCCAGCAGCTTGGCCGGCGGGAGTCGGACCGGGGAGCTGTTTTTT.